This T cell receptor beta chain emerged from a study of blood T cell repertoires in COVID-19. Across the whole study: Samples of COVID-19 (acute and convalescent) were obtained from the United States, Italy and Spain. From T cells, B-cell-depleted T cells, or PBMCs came the material, which was cDNA or gDNA.

Here immunoSEQ multiplex PCR was the method, and the copy in TCRdb shows in-frame clones only, minus some. Among 150,000 to 200,000 clones, around four fifths were seen once, and the ten largest hold roughly 15%. The J segment lost 2 bases and the V segment lost 3 bases, leaving 8 bases of the junction unmatched. The CDR3 is 16 residues long. Germline V gene sequence: CDR1 SQVTM, CDR2 ANQGSEA. Patients from Seattle were sampled longitudinally, starting during active infection. The TCR originated in a woman in her sixties or seventies with COVID-19, enrolled during active disease. Sequencing input: peripheral blood. V gene TRBV29-1 combines with J gene TRBJ2-5, with TRBD1 matching 11 bases. The CDR3 DNA follows: TGCAGCGTTGACACGCAGGACAGGGGGCCACAAGAGACCCAGTACTTC. It translates to CSVDTQDRGPQETQYF. Based on the CDR3 plus reference TRBV29-1 and TRBJ2-5, the full variable domain is SAVISQKPSRDICQRGTSLTIQCQVDSQVTMMFWYRQQPGQSLTLIATANQGSEATYESGFVIDKFPISRPNLTFSTLTVSNMSPEDSSIYLCSVDTQDRGPQETQYFGPGTRLLVL.